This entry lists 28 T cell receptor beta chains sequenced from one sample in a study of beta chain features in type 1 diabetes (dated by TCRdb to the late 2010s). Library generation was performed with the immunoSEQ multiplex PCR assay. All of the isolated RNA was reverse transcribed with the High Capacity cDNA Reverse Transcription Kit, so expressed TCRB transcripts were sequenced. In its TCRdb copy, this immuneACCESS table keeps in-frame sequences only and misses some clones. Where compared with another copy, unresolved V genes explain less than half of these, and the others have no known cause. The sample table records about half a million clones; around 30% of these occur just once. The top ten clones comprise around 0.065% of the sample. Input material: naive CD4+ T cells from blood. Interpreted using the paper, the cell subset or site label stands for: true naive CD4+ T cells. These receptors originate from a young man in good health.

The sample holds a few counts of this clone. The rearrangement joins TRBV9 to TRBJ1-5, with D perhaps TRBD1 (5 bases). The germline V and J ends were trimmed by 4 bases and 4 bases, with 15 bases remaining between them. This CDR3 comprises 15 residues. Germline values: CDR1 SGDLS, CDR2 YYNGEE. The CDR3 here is CASSPRLGENQPQHF. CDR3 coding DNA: TGTGCCAGCAGCCCCAGACTGGGGGAAAATCAGCCCCAGCATTTT.

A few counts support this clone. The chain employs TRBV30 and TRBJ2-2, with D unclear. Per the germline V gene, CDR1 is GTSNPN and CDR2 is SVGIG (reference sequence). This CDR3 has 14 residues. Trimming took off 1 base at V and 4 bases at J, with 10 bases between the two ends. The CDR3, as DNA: TGTGCCTGGAGTGGTCCGCACCTCACCGGGGAGCTGTTTTTT. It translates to CAWSGPHLTGELFF.

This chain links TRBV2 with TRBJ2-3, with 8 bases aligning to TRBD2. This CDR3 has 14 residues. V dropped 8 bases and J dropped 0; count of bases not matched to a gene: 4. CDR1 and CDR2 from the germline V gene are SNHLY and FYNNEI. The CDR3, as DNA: TGTGCCAGCCATAGCGGGGCTAGCACAGATACGCAGTATTTT. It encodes CASHSGASTDTQYF.

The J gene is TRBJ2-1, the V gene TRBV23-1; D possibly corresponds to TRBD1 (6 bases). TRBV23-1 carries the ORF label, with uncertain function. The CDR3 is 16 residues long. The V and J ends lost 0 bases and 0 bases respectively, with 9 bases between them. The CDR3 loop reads CASSQSGASSYNEQFF. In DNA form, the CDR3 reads TGCGCCAGCAGTCAATCGGGGGCGAGCTCCTACAATGAGCAGTTCTTC.

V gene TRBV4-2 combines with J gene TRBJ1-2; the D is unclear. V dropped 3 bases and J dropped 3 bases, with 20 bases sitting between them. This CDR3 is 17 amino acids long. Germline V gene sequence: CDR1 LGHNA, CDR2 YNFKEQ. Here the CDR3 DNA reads TGTGCCAGCAGCCACACCGGAGCGGCTCCAGAAGACTATGGCTACACCTTC. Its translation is CASSHTGAAPEDYGYTF.

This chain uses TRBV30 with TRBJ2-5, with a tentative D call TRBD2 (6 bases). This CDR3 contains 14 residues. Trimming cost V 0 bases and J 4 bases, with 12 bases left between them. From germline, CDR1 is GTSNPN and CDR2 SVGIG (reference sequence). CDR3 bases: TGTGCCTGGAGTGTACGCGGAGGGACAGAGACCCAGTACTTC. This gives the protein CAWSVRGGTETQYF. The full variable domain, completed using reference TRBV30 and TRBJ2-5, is SQTIHQWPATLVQPVGSPLSLECTVEGTSNPNLYWYRQAAGRGLQLLFYSVGIGQISSEVPQNLSASRPQDRQFILSSKKLLLSDSGFYLCAWSVRGGTETQYFGPGTRLLVL.

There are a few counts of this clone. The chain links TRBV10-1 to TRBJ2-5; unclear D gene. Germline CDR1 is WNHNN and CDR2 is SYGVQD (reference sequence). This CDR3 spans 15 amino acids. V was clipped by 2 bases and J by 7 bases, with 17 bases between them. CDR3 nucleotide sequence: TGCGCCAGCAGTGAGGGTTTGGATCCGAGTGGGACCCAGTACTTC. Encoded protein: CASSEGLDPSGTQYF.

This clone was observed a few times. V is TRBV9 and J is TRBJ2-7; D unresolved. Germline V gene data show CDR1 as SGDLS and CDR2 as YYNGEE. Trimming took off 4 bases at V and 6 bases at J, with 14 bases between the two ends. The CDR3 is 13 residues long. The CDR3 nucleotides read TGTGCCAGCAGCCCCCGGCCCCGTTCCGAGCAGTACTTC. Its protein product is CASSPRPRSEQYF.

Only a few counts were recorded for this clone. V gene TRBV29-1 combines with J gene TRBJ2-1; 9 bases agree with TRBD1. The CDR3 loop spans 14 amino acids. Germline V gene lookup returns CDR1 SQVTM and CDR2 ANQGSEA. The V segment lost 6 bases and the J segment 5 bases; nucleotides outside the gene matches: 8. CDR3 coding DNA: TGCAGCGTCCCGGGACAGGGTACGCACAATGAGCAGTTCTTC. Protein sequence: CSVPGQGTHNEQFF.

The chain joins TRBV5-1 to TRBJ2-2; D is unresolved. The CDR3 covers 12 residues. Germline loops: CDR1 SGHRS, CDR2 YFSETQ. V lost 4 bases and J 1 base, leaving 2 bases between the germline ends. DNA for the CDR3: TGCGCCAGCAGCGAGAACACCGGGGAGCTGTTTTTT. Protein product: CASSENTGELFF.

CDR3 region: CASSVFYEQYF. The CDR3 DNA reads TGTGCCAGCAGTGTTTTCTACGAGCAGTACTTC. This chain links TRBV28 with TRBJ2-7; no clear D. V was shortened by 5 bases and J by 3 bases, with 5 bases between the two germline ends. This CDR3 comprises 11 residues. The germline V gene encodes CDR1 MDHEN and CDR2 SYDVKM.

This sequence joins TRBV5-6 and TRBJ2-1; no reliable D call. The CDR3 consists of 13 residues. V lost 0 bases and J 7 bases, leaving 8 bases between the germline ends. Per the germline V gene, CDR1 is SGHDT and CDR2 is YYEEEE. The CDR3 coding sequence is TGTGCCAGCAGCTTGGGTCCGAGTAATGAGCAGTTCTTC. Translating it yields CASSLGPSNEQFF. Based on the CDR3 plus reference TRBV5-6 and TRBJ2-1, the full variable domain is DAGVTQSPTHLIKTRGQQVTLRCSPKSGHDTVSWYQQALGQGPQFIFQYYEEEERQRGNFPDRFSGHQFPNYSSELNVNALLLGDSALYLCASSLGPSNEQFFGPGTRLTVL.

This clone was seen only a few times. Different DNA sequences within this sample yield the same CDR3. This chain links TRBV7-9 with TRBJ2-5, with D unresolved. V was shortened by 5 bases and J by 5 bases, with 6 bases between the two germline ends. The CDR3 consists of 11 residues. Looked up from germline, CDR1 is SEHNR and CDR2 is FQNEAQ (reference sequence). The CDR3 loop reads CASSVGETQYF. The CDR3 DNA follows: TGTGCCAGCAGCGTCGGGGAGACCCAGTACTTC.

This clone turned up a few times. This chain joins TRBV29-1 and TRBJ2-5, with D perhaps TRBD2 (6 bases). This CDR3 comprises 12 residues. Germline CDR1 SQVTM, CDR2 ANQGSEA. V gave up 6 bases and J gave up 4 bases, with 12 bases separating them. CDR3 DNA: TGCAGCGTAGGCGGGACGCTAGAGACCCAGTACTTC. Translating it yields CSVGGTLETQYF.

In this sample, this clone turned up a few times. The CDR3: CAWNRLAGNTGELFF. CDR3 DNA sequence: TGTGCCTGGAACCGACTAGCGGGTAACACCGGGGAGCTGTTTTTT. This chain uses TRBV30 with TRBJ2-2; 10 bases agree with TRBD2. After removal of 4 bases from V and 2 bases from J, the junction contained 4 bases not matched to a gene. The CDR3 length is 15 residues. Per germline, CDR1 GTSNPN and CDR2 SVGIG (reference sequence).

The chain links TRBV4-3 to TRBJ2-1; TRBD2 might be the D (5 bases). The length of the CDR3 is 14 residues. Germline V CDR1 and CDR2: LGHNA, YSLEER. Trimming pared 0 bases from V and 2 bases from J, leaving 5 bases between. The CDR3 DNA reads TGCGCCAGCAGCCAAGAACTAGCCTACAATGAGCAGTTCTTC. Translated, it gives CASSQELAYNEQFF.

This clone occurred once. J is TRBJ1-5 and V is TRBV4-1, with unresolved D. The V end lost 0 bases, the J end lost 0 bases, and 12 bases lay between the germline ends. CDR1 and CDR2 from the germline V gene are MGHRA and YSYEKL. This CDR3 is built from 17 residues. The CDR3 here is CASSQDTGANSNQPQHF. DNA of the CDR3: TGCGCCAGCAGCCAAGATACTGGTGCAAATAGCAATCAGCCCCAGCATTTT.

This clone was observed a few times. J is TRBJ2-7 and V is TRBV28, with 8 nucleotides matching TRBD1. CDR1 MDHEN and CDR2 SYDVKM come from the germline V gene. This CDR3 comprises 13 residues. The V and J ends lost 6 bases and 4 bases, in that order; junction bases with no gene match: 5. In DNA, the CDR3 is TGTGCCAGCAGAGCAGGGGGCGTATACGAGCAGTACTTC. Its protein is CASRAGGVYEQYF.

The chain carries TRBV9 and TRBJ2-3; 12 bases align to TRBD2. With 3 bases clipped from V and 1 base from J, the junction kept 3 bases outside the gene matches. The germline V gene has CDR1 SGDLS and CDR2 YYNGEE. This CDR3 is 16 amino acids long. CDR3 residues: CASSAASGRGTDTQYF. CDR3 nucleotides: TGTGCCAGCAGCGCAGCTAGCGGGAGGGGCACAGATACGCAGTATTTT.

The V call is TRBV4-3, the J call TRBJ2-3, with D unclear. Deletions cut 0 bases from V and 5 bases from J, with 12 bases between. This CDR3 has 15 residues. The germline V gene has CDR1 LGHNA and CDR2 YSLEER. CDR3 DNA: TGCGCCAGCAGCCAAGACCCCGGCCCAGGAGATACGCAGTATTTT. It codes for CASSQDPGPGDTQYF.

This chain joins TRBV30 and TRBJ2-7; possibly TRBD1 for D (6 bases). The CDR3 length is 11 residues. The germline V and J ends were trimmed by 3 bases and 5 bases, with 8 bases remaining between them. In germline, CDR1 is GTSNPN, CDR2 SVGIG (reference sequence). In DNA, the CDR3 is TGTGCCTGGAGACAGGGCCACGAGCAGTACTTC. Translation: CAWRQGHEQYF.

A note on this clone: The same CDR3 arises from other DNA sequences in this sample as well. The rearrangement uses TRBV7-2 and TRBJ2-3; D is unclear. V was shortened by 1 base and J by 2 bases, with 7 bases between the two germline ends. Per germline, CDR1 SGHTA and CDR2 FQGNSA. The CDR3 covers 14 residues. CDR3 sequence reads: CASSLVTYTDTQYF. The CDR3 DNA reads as TGTGCCAGCAGCTTAGTAACTTACACAGATACGCAGTATTTT.

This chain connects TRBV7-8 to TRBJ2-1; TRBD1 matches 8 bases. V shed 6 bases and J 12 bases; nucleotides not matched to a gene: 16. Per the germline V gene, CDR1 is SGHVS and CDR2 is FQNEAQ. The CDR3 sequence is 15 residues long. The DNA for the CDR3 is TGTGCCAGCAGTTTCCCGGACAGGGTTGTGAGCGTGCAGTTCTTC. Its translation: CASSFPDRVVSVQFF.

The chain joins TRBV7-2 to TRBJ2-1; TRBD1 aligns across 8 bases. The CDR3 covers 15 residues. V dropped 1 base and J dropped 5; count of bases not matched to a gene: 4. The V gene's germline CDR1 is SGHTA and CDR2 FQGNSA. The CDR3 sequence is CASSLGDRRNNEQFF. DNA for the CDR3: TGTGCCAGCAGCTTAGGGGACAGGCGAAACAATGAGCAGTTCTTC.

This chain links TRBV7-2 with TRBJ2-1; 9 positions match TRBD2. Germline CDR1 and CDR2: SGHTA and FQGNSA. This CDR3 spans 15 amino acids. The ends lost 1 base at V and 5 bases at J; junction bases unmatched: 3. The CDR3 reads CASSLVASGNNEQFF. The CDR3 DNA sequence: TGTGCCAGCAGCTTAGTCGCTAGCGGGAACAATGAGCAGTTCTTC.

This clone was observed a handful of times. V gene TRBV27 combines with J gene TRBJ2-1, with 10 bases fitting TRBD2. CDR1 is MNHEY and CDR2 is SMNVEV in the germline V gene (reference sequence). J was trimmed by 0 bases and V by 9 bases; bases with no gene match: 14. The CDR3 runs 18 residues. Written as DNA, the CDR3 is TGTGCCAGTCAAAGCGGGAGGGCCCTTTGGGGCTCCTACAATGAGCAGTTCTTC. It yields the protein CASQSGRALWGSYNEQFF.

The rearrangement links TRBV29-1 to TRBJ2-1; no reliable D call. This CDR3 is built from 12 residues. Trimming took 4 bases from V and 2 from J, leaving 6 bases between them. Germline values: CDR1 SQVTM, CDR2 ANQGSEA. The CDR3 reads CSVVSAYNEQFF. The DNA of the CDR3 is TGCAGCGTTGTCAGTGCCTACAATGAGCAGTTCTTC.

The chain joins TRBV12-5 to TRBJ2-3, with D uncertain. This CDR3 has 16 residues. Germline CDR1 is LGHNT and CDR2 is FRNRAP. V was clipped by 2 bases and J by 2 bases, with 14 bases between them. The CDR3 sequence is CASGLRLPDPTDTQYF. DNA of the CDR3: TGTGCTAGTGGTTTGCGTCTCCCCGATCCCACAGATACGCAGTATTTT.